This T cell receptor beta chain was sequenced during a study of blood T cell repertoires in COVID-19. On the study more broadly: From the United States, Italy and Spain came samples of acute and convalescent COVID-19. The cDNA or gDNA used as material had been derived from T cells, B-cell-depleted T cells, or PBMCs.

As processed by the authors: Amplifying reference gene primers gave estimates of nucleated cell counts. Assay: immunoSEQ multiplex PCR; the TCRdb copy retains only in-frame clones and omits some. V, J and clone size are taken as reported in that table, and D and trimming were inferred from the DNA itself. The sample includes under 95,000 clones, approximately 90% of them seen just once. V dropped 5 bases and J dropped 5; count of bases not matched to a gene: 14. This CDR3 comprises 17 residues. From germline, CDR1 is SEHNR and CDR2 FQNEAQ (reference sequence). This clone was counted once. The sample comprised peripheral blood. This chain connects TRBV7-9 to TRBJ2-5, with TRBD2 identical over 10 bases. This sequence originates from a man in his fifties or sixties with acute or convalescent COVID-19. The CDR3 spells CASSRTVWASGGETQYF. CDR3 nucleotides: TGTGCCAGCAGCCGTACGGTCTGGGCTAGCGGGGGTGAGACCCAGTACTTC.